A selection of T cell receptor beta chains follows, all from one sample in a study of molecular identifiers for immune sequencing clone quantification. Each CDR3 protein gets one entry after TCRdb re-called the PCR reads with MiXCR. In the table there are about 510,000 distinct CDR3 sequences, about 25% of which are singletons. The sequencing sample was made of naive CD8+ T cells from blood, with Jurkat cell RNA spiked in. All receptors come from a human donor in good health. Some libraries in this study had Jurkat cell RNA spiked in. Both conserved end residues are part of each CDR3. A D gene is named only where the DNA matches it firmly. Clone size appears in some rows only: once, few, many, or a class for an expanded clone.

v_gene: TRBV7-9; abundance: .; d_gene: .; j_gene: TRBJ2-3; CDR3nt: TGTGCCAGCCGCATAGCTAGCACAGATACGCAGTATTTT; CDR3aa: CASRIASTDTQYF
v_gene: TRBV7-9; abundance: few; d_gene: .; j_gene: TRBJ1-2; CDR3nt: TGTGCCAGCAGCTGGAAGATGACGGATTACTATGGCTACACCTTC; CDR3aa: CASSWKMTDYYGYTF
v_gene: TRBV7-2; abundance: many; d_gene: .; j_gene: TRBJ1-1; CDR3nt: TGTGCCAGCAGCTTAGGGGCAGGTATGAACACTGAAGCTTTCTTT; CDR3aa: CASSLGAGMNTEAFF
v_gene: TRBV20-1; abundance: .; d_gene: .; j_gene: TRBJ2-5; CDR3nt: TGCAGTGCCACTTCGACTTACCAAGAGACCCAGTACTTC; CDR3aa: CSATSTYQETQYF
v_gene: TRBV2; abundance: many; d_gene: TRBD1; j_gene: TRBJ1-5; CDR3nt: TGTGCCAGCAGAGGGACAGGGGGAGGTGGCGATCAGCCCCAGCATTTT; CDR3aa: CASRGTGGGGDQPQHF
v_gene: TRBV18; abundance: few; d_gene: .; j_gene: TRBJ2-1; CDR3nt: TGTGCCAGCTCACCACTGGGCAGCTCCTACAATGAGCAGTTCTTC; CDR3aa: CASSPLGSSYNEQFF
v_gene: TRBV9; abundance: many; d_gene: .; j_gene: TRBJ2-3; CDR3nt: TGTGCCAGCAGCCTCGACAGGTCTAGCACAGATACGCAGTATTTT; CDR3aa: CASSLDRSSTDTQYF
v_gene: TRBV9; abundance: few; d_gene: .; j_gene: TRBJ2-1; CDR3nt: TGTGCCAGCAGCGTAGTGGGCAGGGGTAAGGGTGAGCAGTTCTTC; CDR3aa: CASSVVGRGKGEQFF
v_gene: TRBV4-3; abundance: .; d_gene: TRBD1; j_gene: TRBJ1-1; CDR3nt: TGCGCCACCAGCCAGGACTACTCAGGGGGTAGGGCAGCTTTCTTC; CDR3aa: CATSQDYSGGRAAFF
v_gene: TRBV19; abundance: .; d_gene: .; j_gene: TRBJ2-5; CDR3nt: TGTGCCAGTAGTATCTGGGGTCCTTACGAGACCCAGTACTTC; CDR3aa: CASSIWGPYETQYF
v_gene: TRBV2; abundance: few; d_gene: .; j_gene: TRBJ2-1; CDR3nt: TGTGCCAGCAGTGATCTTAACAGCTACAATGAGCAGTTCTTC; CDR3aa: CASSDLNSYNEQFF
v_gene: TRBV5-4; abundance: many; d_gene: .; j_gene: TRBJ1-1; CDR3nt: TGTGCCAGCAGTATTGGGGGGGTAGTTGGGACTGAAGCTTTCTTT; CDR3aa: CASSIGGVVGTEAFF
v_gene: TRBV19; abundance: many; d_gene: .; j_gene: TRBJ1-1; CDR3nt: TGTGCCAGTAGTATACAGAACACTGAAGCTTTCTTT; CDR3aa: CASSIQNTEAFF
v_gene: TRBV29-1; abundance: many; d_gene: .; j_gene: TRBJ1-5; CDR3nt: TGCAGCGTTGAGAGTAGGGTTGGTCAGCCCCAGCATTTT; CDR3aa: CSVESRVGQPQHF
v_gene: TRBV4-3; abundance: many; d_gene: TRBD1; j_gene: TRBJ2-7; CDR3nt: TGCGCCAGCAGCCAAGATGCCCCGGGACAGGCCTACGAGCAGTACTTC; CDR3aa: CASSQDAPGQAYEQYF
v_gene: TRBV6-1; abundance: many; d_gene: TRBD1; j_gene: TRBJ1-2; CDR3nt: TGTGCCAGCAGTGAAGTTAGGGCAGGGGGCCCTGGCTACACCTTC; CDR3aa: CASSEVRAGGPGYTF
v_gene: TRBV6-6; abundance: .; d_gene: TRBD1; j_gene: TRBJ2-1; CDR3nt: TGTGCCAGCAGTCAATACAGGGGAGCCTACAATGAGCAGTTCTTC; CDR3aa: CASSQYRGAYNEQFF
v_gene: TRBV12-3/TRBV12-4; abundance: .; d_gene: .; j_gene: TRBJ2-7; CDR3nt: TGTGCCAGCAGTTTATCAACAGTCTCCTACGAGCAGTACTTC; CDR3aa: CASSLSTVSYEQYF
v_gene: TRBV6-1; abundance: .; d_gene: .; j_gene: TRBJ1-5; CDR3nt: TGTGCCAGCAGTGAAATTCCCCCGGGTTATAGCAATCAGCCCCAGCATTTT; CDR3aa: CASSEIPPGYSNQPQHF
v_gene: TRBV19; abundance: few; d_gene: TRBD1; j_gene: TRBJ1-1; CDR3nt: TGTGCCAGTGAGGCCGGGACAGCAATTAGGAACACTGAAGCTTTCTTT; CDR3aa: CASEAGTAIRNTEAFF
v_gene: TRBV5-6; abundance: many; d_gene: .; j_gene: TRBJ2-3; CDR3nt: TGTGCCAGCAGCGAGGACTGGGGTACGCAGTATTTT; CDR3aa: CASSEDWGTQYF
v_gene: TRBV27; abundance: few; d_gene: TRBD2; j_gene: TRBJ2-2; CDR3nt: TGTGCCAGCAGTGTAACTAGCGGGGGGGCTCTTATTTACACCGGGGAGCTGTTTTTT; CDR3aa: CASSVTSGGALIYTGELFF
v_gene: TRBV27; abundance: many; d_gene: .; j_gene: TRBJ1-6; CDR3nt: TGTGCCAGCAGTCAGATCGGGGAACCCCTCCACTTT; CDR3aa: CASSQIGEPLHF
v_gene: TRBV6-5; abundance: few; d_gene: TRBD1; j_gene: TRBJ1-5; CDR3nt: TGTGCCAGCAGTGCAAGGGGGCTGAGCAATCAGCCCCAGCATTTT; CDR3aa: CASSARGLSNQPQHF